Following are 8 T cell receptor beta chains from one sample sequenced in a study of blood T cell repertoires in COVID-19. This table comes from immunoSEQ multiplex PCR, and its TCRdb copy is limited to in-frame clones, with some not included. The table includes approximately 340,000 clones, 91% detected once. Material for sequencing was PBMCs or T cells enriched from blood (not recorded which). The source is a woman in her 40s who had been exposed to COVID-19.

The chain is built from TRBV27 and TRBJ2-7; 7 positions match TRBD2. Germline V gene lookup returns CDR1 MNHEY and CDR2 SMNVEV (reference sequence). This CDR3 has 14 residues. V shed 2 bases, J shed 0 bases, and the junction held 1 base outside the gene matches. The CDR3 sequence: CASSLTSDSYEQYF. The CDR3 bases are TGTGCCAGCAGTTTAACTAGCGACTCCTACGAGCAGTACTTC.

The rearrangement joins TRBV5-4 to TRBJ2-3; 7 bases match TRBD2. After removal of 4 bases from V and 4 bases from J, the junction contained 9 bases not matched to a gene. Germline V gene lookup returns CDR1 SGHNT and CDR2 YYREEE (reference sequence). The CDR3 has 15 amino acids. The CDR3 here is CASSLPSGGSDTQYF. Written as DNA, the CDR3 is TGTGCCAGCAGCCTCCCTAGCGGTGGTTCAGATACGCAGTATTTT.

The CDR3 coding sequence is TGTGCCAGCAGCCAAGATGGGCTAGCGGGGGAGACCCAGTACTTC. Encoded protein: CASSQDGLAGETQYF. The chain carries TRBV4-2 and TRBJ2-5; 9 nucleotides agree with TRBD2. V trimming: 0 bases; J trimming: 5 bases; junction bases outside the gene matches: 4. CDR3 length: 15 residues. Germline values: CDR1 LGHNA, CDR2 YNFKEQ.

This clone appeared once. This chain joins TRBV5-5 and TRBJ1-1; 7 nucleotides align to TRBD1. The germline gives CDR1 SGHKS, CDR2 YYEKEE (reference sequence). The CDR3 totals 15 residues. V shed 4 bases, J shed 2 bases, and the junction held 8 bases outside the gene matches. CDR3 sequence: CASSPRQGYNTEAFF. In DNA, the CDR3 is TGTGCCAGCAGCCCCCGACAGGGATACAACACTGAAGCTTTCTTT.

Only one count was recorded for this clone. J is TRBJ1-4 and V is TRBV30; weak D call: TRBD1 (6 bases). This CDR3 region has 14 residues. The germline V gene encodes CDR1 GTSNPN and CDR2 SVGIG (reference sequence). V gave up 0 bases and J gave up 8 bases, with 13 bases separating them. CDR3 residues: CAWSVDRSREKLFF. DNA for the CDR3: TGTGCCTGGAGTGTTGACAGGTCCCGCGAAAAACTGTTTTTT.

The CDR3 sequence is CSVEPQGSYEQYF. Here the CDR3 DNA reads TGCAGCGTTGAACCTCAGGGATCCTACGAGCAGTACTTC. The chain has TRBV29-1 and TRBJ2-7, with a tentative D call TRBD1 (5 bases). Germline assignment: CDR1 SQVTM and CDR2 ANQGSEA. The CDR3 totals 13 residues. V gave up 2 bases and J gave up 1 base, with 9 bases separating them.

V is TRBV7-2 and J is TRBJ1-1; no reliable D call. Germline CDR1 reads SGHTA; CDR2 reads FQGNSA. The CDR3 has 14 residues. V lost 3 bases and J 8 bases, leaving 16 bases between the germline ends. For the CDR3, the DNA is TGTGCCAGCAGCTTTCGAATTCGATCTACGGAAGCTTTCTTT. The encoded protein is CASSFRIRSTEAFF.

The V and J genes are TRBV5-1 and TRBJ2-3; D unresolved. Germline V gene sequence: CDR1 SGHRS, CDR2 YFSETQ. The V end was cut by 7 bases, the J end by 0 bases, with 9 bases between. CDR3 length equals 13 residues. DNA of the CDR3: TGCGCCAGCGGTCATGCGAGCACAGATACGCAGTATTTT. It is translated as CASGHASTDTQYF.